This entry concerns a single TCR beta chain. Per germline, CDR1 SGHNT and CDR2 YENEEA. V was trimmed by 2 bases and J by 0 bases, leaving 11 bases between them. The CDR3 spans 16 residues. In the original analysis: Researchers report that nucleated cell counts were estimated from reference gene primer amplification. Assay: immunoSEQ multiplex PCR; the TCRdb copy retains only in-frame clones and omits some. V and J calls and clone size follow that table, whereas D and trimming were derived from the DNA. This sample has 180,000 or so clones; 75% to 90% occur once, and the top ten carry more than 2.5%. This entry comes from a study of blood T cell repertoires in COVID-19. Study information: Acute-phase and convalescent COVID-19 samples originated in the United States, Italy and Spain. PBMCs, B-cell-depleted T cells, or T cells provided the cDNA or gDNA that made up the material.

The rearrangement links TRBV11-3 to TRBJ2-4; D perhaps matches TRBD1 (5 bases). This receptor was identified in a man in his fifties or sixties with acute or convalescent COVID-19. Specimen: peripheral blood. The CDR3 coding sequence is TGTGCCAGCAGCTTAAACCAGGGCGAAGCCAAAAACATTCAGTACTTC. Translating it yields CASSLNQGEAKNIQYF.